The sequence of this T cell receptor (beta chain) was determined in a study of cytomegalovirus exposure and HLA in healthy donors. PCR was performed using 60 Vbeta and 13 Jbeta primers. The repertoire was sequenced with immunoSEQ multiplex PCR; TCRdb's copy has only in-frame clones and lacks some. This sample has more than 150,000 clones, with around 83% found just once. General study findings and limits: It was reportedly the case that the classifier diagnosed cytomegalovirus status with high specificity and sensitivity.

Notes on this clone: The antigen is unknown.

CDR3 length: 15 residues. CDR1 is LNHDA and CDR2 is SQIVND in the germline V gene (reference sequence). After removal of 6 bases from V and 4 bases from J, the junction contained 7 bases not matched to a gene. The chain couples TRBV19 to TRBJ2-5, with TRBD2 identical over 11 bases. The sequence derives from a woman aged 18-29 years in good health and CMV-seronegative. Sequenced sample: PBMCs. The CDR3 protein is CASRTRTSGLETQYF. The CDR3 bases are TGTGCCAGTAGAACCCGGACTAGCGGGTTAGAGACCCAGTACTTC.